The rows below give T cell receptor beta chains drawn from one sample of a study of early T cells in non-severe SARS-CoV-2 infection. A single record per CDR3 protein comes from TCRdb applying MiXCR to the 5' RACE reads. There are about 27,000 distinct CDR3 sequences in the sample; around 5.4% occur only once, and 0.8% to 1% lies in the top ten. The material sequenced was whole blood. These receptors were collected from an adult who was a healthcare worker with PCR-confirmed SARS-CoV-2 infection or an uninfected control (not recorded which). CDR3s include the opening cysteine and the closing phenylalanine or tryptophan. A D gene is named only where the DNA matches it firmly. Clone size is given for some rows only: seen once, a few or many times, or a class if the clone is expanded.

many,TRBJ2-1,TRBV7-2,NA,CASSVQRRNEQFF,TGTGCCAGCAGCGTACAGAGAAGGAATGAGCAGTTCTTC
NA,TRBJ2-7,TRBV11-2,TRBD1,CASSGGTGAHEQYF,TGTGCCAGCAGCGGGGGGACAGGGGCCCACGAGCAGTACTTC
NA,TRBJ2-7,TRBV2,NA,CASSEGGTLSHEQYF,TGTGCCAGCAGTGAAGGGGGGACACTGTCGCACGAGCAGTACTTC
NA,TRBJ2-1,TRBV7-9,TRBD1,CASSKTGTGNNEQFF,TGTGCCAGCAGTAAAACCGGGACAGGGAACAATGAGCAGTTCTTC
few,TRBJ1-3,TRBV7-2,TRBD1,CASSLAGGAFGNTIYF,TGTGCCAGCAGCTTAGCAGGGGGCGCTTTTGGAAACACCATATATTTT
NA,TRBJ2-2,TRBV6-1,NA,CASSLLAGGLNTGELFF,TGTGCCAGCAGTCTCCTGGCAGGGGGACTAAACACCGGGGAGCTGTTTTTT
many,TRBJ2-2,TRBV6-2/TRBV6-3,NA,CASSYRDTGELFF,TGTGCCAGCAGTTACAGGGACACCGGGGAGCTGTTTTTT
few,TRBJ1-1,TRBV7-9,NA,CASSRSGTRLTNTEAFF,TGTGCCAGCAGCCGTTCCGGGACCAGACTGACGAACACTGAAGCTTTCTTT
many,TRBJ1-5,TRBV2,NA,CASSPTGFQPQHF,TGTGCCAGCAGCCCGACAGGTTTTCAGCCCCAGCATTTT
few,TRBJ2-2,TRBV6-6,NA,CASRLPGRKNTGELFF,TGTGCCAGCAGACTACCGGGACGGAAGAACACCGGGGAGCTGTTTTTT
NA,TRBJ2-3,TRBV9,TRBD1,CASSGRTGMSTDTQYF,TGTGCCAGCAGCGGACGGACAGGGATGAGCACAGATACGCAGTATTTT
few,TRBJ2-7,TRBV7-9,TRBD1,CASSSGHAGTGSYEQYF,TGTGCCAGCAGCTCGGGTCACGCTGGGACAGGGAGCTACGAGCAGTACTTC
many,TRBJ1-2,TRBV18,NA,CASSPQGSLYGYTF,TGTGCCAGCTCACCACAGGGATCTCTATATGGCTACACCTTC
NA,TRBJ2-7,TRBV20-1,NA,CSARERGDEQYF,TGCAGTGCTAGAGAGAGGGGGGACGAGCAGTACTTC
many,TRBJ1-2,TRBV6-5,NA,CASRRGQQSYRYTF,TGTGCCAGCAGAAGAGGACAGCAATCCTACCGCTACACCTTC
NA,TRBJ2-4,TRBV28,TRBD2,CASSPQSSGRTLAKNIQYF,TGTGCCAGCAGTCCGCAGAGTAGCGGGAGGACCTTAGCCAAAAACATTCAGTACTTC
many,TRBJ2-5,TRBV20-1,TRBD1,CSATKHRGLRETQYF,TGCAGTGCTACCAAACACAGGGGGCTTCGAGAGACCCAGTACTTC
many,TRBJ1-4,TRBV7-9,NA,CASSQSLENGEKLFF,TGTGCCAGCAGCCAGTCCCTTGAGAACGGAGAAAAACTGTTTTTT
many,TRBJ2-7,TRBV28,TRBD1,CVPGQHSYEQYF,TGTGTCCCGGGACAGCACTCCTACGAGCAGTACTTC
NA,TRBJ2-7,TRBV11-2,NA,CASSFSQGYSYEQYF,TGTGCCAGCAGCTTTAGCCAGGGATACTCCTACGAGCAGTACTTC
many,TRBJ1-5,TRBV28,TRBD1,CASSTGGTAGQPQHF,TGTGCCAGCAGTACAGGGGGCACCGCCGGGCAGCCCCAGCATTTT
NA,TRBJ1-1,TRBV20-1,NA,CSAREGATIEAFF,TGCAGTGCTAGAGAGGGGGCGACCATTGAAGCTTTCTTT
NA,TRBJ2-2,TRBV28,NA,CASSPQRLGGELFF,TGTGCCAGCAGTCCCCAGAGATTGGGCGGGGAGCTGTTTTTT
medium-sized,TRBJ2-2,TRBV28,NA,CASSSGMNTGELFF,TGTGCCAGCAGTTCAGGAATGAACACCGGGGAGCTGTTTTTT
NA,TRBJ1-5,TRBV28,TRBD1,CASSLNLLTGMNNQPQHF,TGTGCCAGCAGTTTAAACTTATTGACAGGGATGAACAATCAGCCCCAGCATTTT
many,TRBJ2-7,TRBV3-1,TRBD2,CASSQAWDYLSYEQYF,TGTGCCAGCAGCCAAGCCTGGGACTACCTCTCCTACGAGCAGTACTTC